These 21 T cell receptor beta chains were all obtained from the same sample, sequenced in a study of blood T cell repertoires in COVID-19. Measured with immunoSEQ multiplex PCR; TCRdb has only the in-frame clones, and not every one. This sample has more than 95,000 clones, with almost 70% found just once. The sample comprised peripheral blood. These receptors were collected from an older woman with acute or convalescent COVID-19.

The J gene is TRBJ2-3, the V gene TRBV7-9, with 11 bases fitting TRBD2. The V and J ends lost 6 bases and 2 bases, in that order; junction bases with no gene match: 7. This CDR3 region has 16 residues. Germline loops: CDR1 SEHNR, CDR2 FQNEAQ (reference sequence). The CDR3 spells CASSYSGRAYTDTQYF. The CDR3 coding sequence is TGTGCCAGCAGTTATAGCGGGAGGGCCTACACAGATACGCAGTATTTT. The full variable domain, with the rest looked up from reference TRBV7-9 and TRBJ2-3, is DTGVSQNPRHKITKRGQNVTFRCDPISEHNRLYWYRQTLGQGPEFLTYFQNEAQLEKSRLLSDRFSAERPKGSFSTLEIQRTEQGDSAMYLCASSYSGRAYTDTQYFGPGTRLTVL.

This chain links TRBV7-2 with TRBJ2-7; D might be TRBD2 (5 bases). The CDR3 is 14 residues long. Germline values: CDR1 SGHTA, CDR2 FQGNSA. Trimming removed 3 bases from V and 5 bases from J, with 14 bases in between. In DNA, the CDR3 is TGTGCCAGCAGCTTTCATTCTAGCTCGGACGAGCAGTACTTC. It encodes CASSFHSSSDEQYF. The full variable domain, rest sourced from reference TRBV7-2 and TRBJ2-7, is GAGVSQSPSNKVTEKGKDVELRCDPISGHTALYWYRQSLGQGLEFLIYFQGNSAPDKSGLPSDRFSAERTGGSVSTLTIQRTQQEDSAVYLCASSFHSSSDEQYFGPGTRLTVT.

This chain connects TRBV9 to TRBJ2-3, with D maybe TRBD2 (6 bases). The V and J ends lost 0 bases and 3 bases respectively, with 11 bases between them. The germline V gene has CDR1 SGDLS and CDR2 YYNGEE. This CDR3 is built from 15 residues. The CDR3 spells CASSVAGRRTDTQYF. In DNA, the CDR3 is TGTGCCAGCAGCGTAGCCGGGAGAAGGACAGATACGCAGTATTTT.

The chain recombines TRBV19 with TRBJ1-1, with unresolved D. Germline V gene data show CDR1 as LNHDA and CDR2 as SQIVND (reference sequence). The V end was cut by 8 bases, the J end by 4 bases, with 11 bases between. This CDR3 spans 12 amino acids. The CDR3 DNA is TGTGCCAGTTCCGGGGAGAGCACTGAAGCTTTCTTT. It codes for CASSGESTEAFF. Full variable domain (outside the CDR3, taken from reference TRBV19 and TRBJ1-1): DGGITQSPKYLFRKEGQNVTLSCEQNLNHDAMYWYRQDPGQGLRLIYYSQIVNDFQKGDIAEGYSVSREKKESFPLTVTSAQKNPTAFYLCASSGESTEAFFGQGTRLTVV.

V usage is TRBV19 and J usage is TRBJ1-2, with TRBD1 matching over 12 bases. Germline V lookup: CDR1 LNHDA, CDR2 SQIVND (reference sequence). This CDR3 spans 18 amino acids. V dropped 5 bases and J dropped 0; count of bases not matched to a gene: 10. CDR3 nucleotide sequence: TGTGCCAGTAGTCCCCAAGTGGGGACAGGGGGCGCTAACTATGGCTACACCTTC. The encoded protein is CASSPQVGTGGANYGYTF.

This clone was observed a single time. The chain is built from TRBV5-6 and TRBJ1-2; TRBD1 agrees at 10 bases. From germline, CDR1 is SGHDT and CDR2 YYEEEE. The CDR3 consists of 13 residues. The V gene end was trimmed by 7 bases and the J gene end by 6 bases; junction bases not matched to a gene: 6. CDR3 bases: TGTGCCAGCCGGGACAGGGGTCGGGATGGCTACACCTTC. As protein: CASRDRGRDGYTF.

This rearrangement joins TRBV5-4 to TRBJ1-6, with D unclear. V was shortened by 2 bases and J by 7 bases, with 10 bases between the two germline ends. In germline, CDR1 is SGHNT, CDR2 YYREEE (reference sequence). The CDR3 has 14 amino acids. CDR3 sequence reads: CASSFRPGNSPLHF. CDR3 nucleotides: TGTGCCAGCAGCTTCCGGCCAGGAAATTCACCCCTCCACTTT.

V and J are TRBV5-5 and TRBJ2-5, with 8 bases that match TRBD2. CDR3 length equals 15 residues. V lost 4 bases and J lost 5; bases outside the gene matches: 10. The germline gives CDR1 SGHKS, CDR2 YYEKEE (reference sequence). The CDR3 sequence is CASSPKAGVGETQYF. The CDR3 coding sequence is TGTGCCAGCAGCCCTAAAGCGGGAGTAGGGGAGACCCAGTACTTC.

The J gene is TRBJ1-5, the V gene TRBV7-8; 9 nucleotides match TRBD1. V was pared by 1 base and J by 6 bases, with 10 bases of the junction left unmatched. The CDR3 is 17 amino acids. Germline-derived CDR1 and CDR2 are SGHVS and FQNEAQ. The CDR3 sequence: CASSLVGGQGLIQPQHF. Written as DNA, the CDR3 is TGTGCCAGCAGCTTAGTTGGGGGACAGGGCTTGATTCAGCCCCAGCATTTT.

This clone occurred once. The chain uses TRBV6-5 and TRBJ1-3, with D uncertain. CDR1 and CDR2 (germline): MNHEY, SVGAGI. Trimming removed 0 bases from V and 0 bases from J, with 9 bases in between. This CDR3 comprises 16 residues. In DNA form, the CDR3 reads TGTGCCAGCAGTTACTCGGCATCTCTCTCTGGAAACACCATATATTTT. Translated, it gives CASSYSASLSGNTIYF.

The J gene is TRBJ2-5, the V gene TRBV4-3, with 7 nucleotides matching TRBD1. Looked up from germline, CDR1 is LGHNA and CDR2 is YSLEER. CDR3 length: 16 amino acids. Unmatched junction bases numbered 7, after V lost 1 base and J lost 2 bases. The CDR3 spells CASSQGGGQAQETQYF. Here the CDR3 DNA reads TGCGCCAGCAGCCAAGGAGGGGGCCAAGCACAAGAGACCCAGTACTTC.

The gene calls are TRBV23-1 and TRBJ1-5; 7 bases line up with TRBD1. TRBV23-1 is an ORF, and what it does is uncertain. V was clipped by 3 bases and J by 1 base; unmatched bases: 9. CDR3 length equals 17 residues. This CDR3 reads CASSHQRGRGSNQPQHF. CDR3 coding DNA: TGCGCCAGCAGTCACCAAAGGGGCAGGGGGAGCAATCAGCCCCAGCATTTT.

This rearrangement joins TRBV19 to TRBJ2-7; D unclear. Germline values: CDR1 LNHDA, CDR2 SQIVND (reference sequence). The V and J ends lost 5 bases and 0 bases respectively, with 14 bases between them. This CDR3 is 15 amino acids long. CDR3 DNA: TGTGCCAGTAGTGTGAGCGACGCGAGCTCCTACGAGCAGTACTTC. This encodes CASSVSDASSYEQYF.

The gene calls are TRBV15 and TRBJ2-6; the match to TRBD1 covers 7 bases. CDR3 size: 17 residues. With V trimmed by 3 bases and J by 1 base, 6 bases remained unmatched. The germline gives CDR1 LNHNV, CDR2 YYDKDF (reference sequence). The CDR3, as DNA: TGTGCCACCAGCAGCTCCACGACAGGGTCTGGGGCCAACGTCCTGACTTTC. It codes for CATSSSTTGSGANVLTF.

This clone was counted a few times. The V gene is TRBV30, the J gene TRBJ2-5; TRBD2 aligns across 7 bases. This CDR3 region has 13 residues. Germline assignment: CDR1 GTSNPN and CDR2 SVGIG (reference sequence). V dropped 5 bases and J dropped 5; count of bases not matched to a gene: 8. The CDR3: CAWARRGGETQYF. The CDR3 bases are TGTGCCTGGGCTAGGCGGGGAGGGGAGACCCAGTACTTC.

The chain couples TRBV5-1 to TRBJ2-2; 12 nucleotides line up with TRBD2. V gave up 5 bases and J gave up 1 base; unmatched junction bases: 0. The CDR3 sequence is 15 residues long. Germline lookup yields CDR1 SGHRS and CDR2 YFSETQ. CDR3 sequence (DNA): TGCGCCAGCAGGGGACTAGCGGGGAACACCGGGGAGCTGTTTTTT. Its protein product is CASRGLAGNTGELFF.

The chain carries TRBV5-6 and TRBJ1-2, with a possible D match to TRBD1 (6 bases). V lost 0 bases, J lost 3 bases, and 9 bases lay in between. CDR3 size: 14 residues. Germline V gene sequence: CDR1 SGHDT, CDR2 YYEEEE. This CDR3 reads CASSLVGADYGYTF. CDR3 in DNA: TGTGCCAGCAGCTTGGTGGGGGCAGACTATGGCTACACCTTC.

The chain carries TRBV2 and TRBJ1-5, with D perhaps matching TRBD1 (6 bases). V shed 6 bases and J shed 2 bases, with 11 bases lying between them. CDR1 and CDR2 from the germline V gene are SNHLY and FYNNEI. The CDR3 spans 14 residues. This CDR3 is CASSDRRGNQPQHF. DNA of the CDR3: TGTGCCAGCAGCGACAGGCGGGGCAATCAGCCCCAGCATTTT. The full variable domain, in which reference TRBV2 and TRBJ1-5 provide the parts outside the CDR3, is EPEVTQTPSHQVTQMGQEVILRCVPISNHLYFYWYRQILGQKVEFLVSFYNNEISEKSEIFDDQFSVERPDGSNFTLKIRSTKLEDSAMYFCASSDRRGNQPQHFGDGTRLSIL.

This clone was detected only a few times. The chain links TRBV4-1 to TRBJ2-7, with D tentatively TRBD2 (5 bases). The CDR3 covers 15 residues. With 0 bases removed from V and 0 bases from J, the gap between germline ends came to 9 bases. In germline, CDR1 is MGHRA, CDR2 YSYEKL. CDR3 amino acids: CASSQEGGSSYEQYF. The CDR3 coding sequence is TGCGCCAGCAGCCAAGAAGGCGGGTCCTCCTACGAGCAGTACTTC.

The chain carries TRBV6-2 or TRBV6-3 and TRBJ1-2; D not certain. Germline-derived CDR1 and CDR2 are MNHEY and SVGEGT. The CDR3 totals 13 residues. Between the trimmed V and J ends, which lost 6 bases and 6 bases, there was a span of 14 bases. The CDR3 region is CASSPDTSNGYTF. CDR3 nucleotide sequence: TGTGCCAGCAGCCCCGATACATCAAATGGCTACACCTTC.

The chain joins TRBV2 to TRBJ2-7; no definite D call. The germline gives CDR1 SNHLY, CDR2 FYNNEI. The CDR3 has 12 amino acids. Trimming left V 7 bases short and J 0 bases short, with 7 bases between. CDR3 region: CASKASSYEQYF. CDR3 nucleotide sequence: TGTGCCAGCAAAGCGAGCTCCTACGAGCAGTACTTC.